These 26 T cell receptor beta chains share one sample of origin, sequenced in a study of T cell responses to AZD1222 COVID-19 vaccine (dated by TCRdb to 2020 to 2023). The library was obtained by the immunoSEQ multiplex PCR assay. Not all clones reach the TCRdb copy of this immuneACCESS table, which keeps in-frame sequences only. Checked studies attribute under half of the gap to unresolved V genes and leave the rest unexplained. For this sample there are roughly 91,000 clones; 87% appear just once. About 3% of the sample lies in the top ten. The time point label corresponds to: baseline before first vaccination. Here the sequenced sample was peripheral blood, taken on day 0 of AZD1222 vaccination. All receptors come from an adult in good health.

This sequence joins TRBV6-5 and TRBJ1-1, with TRBD1 matching over 9 bases. The CDR3 has 13 amino acids. Germline lookup yields CDR1 MNHEY and CDR2 SVGAGI. The V gene end was trimmed by 5 bases and the J gene end by 3 bases; junction bases not matched to a gene: 1. CDR3 nucleotide sequence: TGTGCCAGCAGTAGACAGGGGGACACTGAAGCTTTCTTT. This codes for CASSRQGDTEAFF.

The rearrangement uses TRBV4-2 and TRBJ2-1; D unclear. Germline V lookup: CDR1 LGHNA, CDR2 YNFKEQ. Trimming took 1 base from V and 9 from J, leaving 16 bases between them. The CDR3 is 15 residues long. The CDR3: CASSQGGYSRGEQFF. DNA of the CDR3: TGTGCCAGCAGCCAAGGGGGATACAGCCGTGGTGAGCAGTTCTTC.

The chain links TRBV4-1 to TRBJ1-2; no definite D call. The CDR3 covers 14 residues. V dropped 1 base and J dropped 4 bases, with 10 bases sitting between them. The germline CDR1 and CDR2 sequences are MGHRA and YSYEKL. The CDR3 sequence: CASSQVPATYGYTF. The CDR3 DNA follows: TGCGCCAGCAGCCAAGTCCCAGCAACCTATGGCTACACCTTC.

The chain links TRBV2 to TRBJ2-7, with D perhaps TRBD1 (6 bases). Trimming left V 3 bases short and J 0 bases short, with 12 bases between. This CDR3 region has 15 residues. CDR1 and CDR2 (germline): SNHLY, FYNNEI. The CDR3 sequence: CASSEGRGSSYEQYV. CDR3 nucleotide sequence: TGTGCCAGCAGTGAGGGCAGGGGTAGCTCCTACGAGCAGTACGTC.

This sequence joins TRBV4-3 and TRBJ1-4; unclear D gene. Germline assignment: CDR1 LGHNA and CDR2 YSLEER. CDR3 length: 17 residues. V was cut by 0 bases and J by 8 bases, with 19 bases left in between. For the CDR3, the DNA is TGCGCCAGCAGCCAAGATCGCCTGGGCCTCTTAGGGGAAAAACTGTTTTTT. It codes for CASSQDRLGLLGEKLFF.

This CDR3 reads CASSLSLNEAFF. DNA of the CDR3: TGTGCCAGCAGTCTATCCCTAAATGAAGCTTTCTTT. The V gene is TRBV7-2, the J gene TRBJ1-1; D is uncertain. The V gene's germline CDR1 is SGHTA and CDR2 FQGNSA. The V end was cut by 6 bases, the J end by 7 bases, with 12 bases between. The CDR3 runs 12 residues.

The chain links TRBV4-2 to TRBJ2-6, with D perhaps matching TRBD1 (5 bases). Looked up from germline, CDR1 is LGHNA and CDR2 is YNFKEQ. Trimming took off 0 bases at V and 3 bases at J, with 15 bases between the two ends. The CDR3 is 18 amino acids. In DNA, the CDR3 is TGTGCCAGCAGCCAAGAACAGGCCAGAGGTAGTGGGGCCAACGTCCTGACTTTC. Translation gives CASSQEQARGSGANVLTF.

This clone was observed a single time. The V gene is TRBV24-1, the J gene TRBJ2-1; no clear D gene. The CDR3 has 17 amino acids. Looked up from germline, CDR1 is KGHDR and CDR2 is SFDVKD. Trimming took off 5 bases at V and 0 bases at J, with 16 bases between the two ends. As DNA, the CDR3 is TGTGCCACCAGTGCTCCCACCCAGGTCCGCTCCTACAATGAGCAGTTCTTC. It translates to CATSAPTQVRSYNEQFF.

The chain joins TRBV18 to TRBJ1-5; possibly TRBD1 for D (5 bases). V lost 5 bases to trimming and J lost 3 bases, with 14 bases between them. Germline values: CDR1 KGHSH, CDR2 LQKENI. This CDR3 comprises 15 residues. Written as DNA, the CDR3 is TGTGCCAGCTCAGAAAGGGACGGAATCAATCAGCCCCAGCATTTT. Translating gives CASSERDGINQPQHF.

The genes are TRBV19 and TRBJ2-3; D might be TRBD2 (5 bases). This CDR3 comprises 14 residues. V was pared by 2 bases and J by 4 bases, with 10 bases between. Germline CDR1 LNHDA, CDR2 SQIVND (reference sequence). The CDR3 DNA sequence: TGTGCCAGTAGTATATCCCCGAGGGCAGATACGCAGTATTTT. Its translation is CASSISPRADTQYF.

The chain joins TRBV9 to TRBJ2-1; 7 bases align to TRBD1. Germline V CDR1 and CDR2: SGDLS, YYNGEE. Losses at the gene ends were 4 bases for V and 6 bases for J; bases not matched to a gene: 10. CDR3 size: 15 residues. Here the CDR3 reads CASSKQGVGGNEQFF. CDR3 bases: TGTGCCAGCAGCAAGCAGGGGGTTGGGGGCAATGAGCAGTTCTTC. The entire variable domain, with the rest obtained from reference TRBV9 and TRBJ2-1, is as follows: DSGVTQTPKHLITATGQRVTLRCSPRSGDLSVYWYQQSLDQGLQFLIQYYNGEERAKGNILERFSAQQFPDLHSELNLSSLELGDSALYFCASSKQGVGGNEQFFGPGTRLTVL.

This clone was detected only once. V usage is TRBV6-5 and J usage is TRBJ2-7; either TRBD1 or TRBD2 may supply D (5 bases each). The CDR3 contains 15 residues. V lost 0 bases and J lost 1, with 10 bases in between. Germline V gene lookup returns CDR1 MNHEY and CDR2 SVGAGI. The CDR3 sequence is CASSYSDGTSYEQYF. The CDR3 coding sequence is TGTGCCAGCAGTTACTCGGACGGGACGTCCTACGAGCAGTACTTC.

The chain uses TRBV2 and TRBJ2-7; 8 bases are shared with TRBD1. The V and J ends lost 6 bases and 4 bases, in that order; junction bases with no gene match: 11. The germline gives CDR1 SNHLY, CDR2 FYNNEI. The CDR3 runs to 15 residues. The CDR3, as DNA: TGTGCCAGCAGAGGGACAGGCCAAACGTCGTACGAGCAGTACGTC. Translation gives CASRGTGQTSYEQYV.

This clone was detected only a few times. The chain has TRBV19 and TRBJ2-2; D is perhaps TRBD1 (6 bases). The germline V gene has CDR1 LNHDA and CDR2 SQIVND (reference sequence). The V end was cut by 10 bases, the J end by 7 bases, with 22 bases between. The CDR3 consists of 15 residues. CDR3 sequence reads: CATTVTGALGGELFF. CDR3 nucleotides: TGTGCCACTACTGTGACAGGCGCACTTGGCGGGGAGCTGTTTTTT.

The chain employs TRBV11-3 and TRBJ1-1, with D unclear. Trimming left V 1 base short and J 4 bases short, with 10 bases between. Per the germline V gene, CDR1 is SGHNT and CDR2 is YENEEA. This CDR3 region has 14 residues. CDR3 loop: CASSLAFPSTEAFF. The DNA for the CDR3 is TGTGCCAGCAGCTTAGCCTTCCCATCCACTGAAGCTTTCTTT.

This clone appeared once. The chain uses TRBV5-1 and TRBJ1-4; a possible D gene is TRBD1 (5 bases). The CDR3 covers 21 residues. Germline CDR1 reads SGHRS; CDR2 reads YFSETQ. Trimming stripped 0 bases from V and 2 bases from J, with 26 bases between. CDR3 bases: TGCGCCAGCAGCTTGGTGGGCAGGGAAGGATATCGAGGAAATACTAATGAAAAACTGTTTTTT. It specifies CASSLVGREGYRGNTNEKLFF.

V gene TRBV19 combines with J gene TRBJ2-3; 8 bases fit TRBD1. V was pared by 10 bases and J by 2 bases, with 23 bases of the junction left unmatched. Germline V gene sequence: CDR1 LNHDA, CDR2 SQIVND (reference sequence). The CDR3 has 19 residues. CDR3 amino acids: CATRGLGQGELNATDTQYF. The CDR3 DNA sequence: TGTGCCACCCGAGGCCTAGGACAGGGCGAACTTAACGCCACAGATACGCAGTATTTT.

The CDR3, as DNA: TGTGCCACCAGTGATACGGGAGGGGCCGGCGGGGAGCTGTTTTTT. Translating it yields CATSDTGGAGGELFF. The chain links TRBV24-1 to TRBJ2-2; TRBD2 aligns across 8 bases. This CDR3 comprises 15 residues. Per germline, CDR1 KGHDR and CDR2 SFDVKD. Trimming removed 3 bases from V and 7 bases from J; junction bases left unmatched: 6.

CDR3 residues: CASSLGENTEAFF. The DNA of the CDR3 is TGTGCCAGCAGTTTGGGAGAGAACACTGAAGCTTTCTTT. V gene TRBV12-3 or TRBV12-4 combines with J gene TRBJ1-1, with no clear D. There are 13 residues in the CDR3. Deletions cut 3 bases from V and 1 base from J, with 6 bases between.

The chain uses TRBV3-1 (or the pseudogene TRBV3-2) and TRBJ2-3; TRBD2 agrees at 8 bases. This CDR3 has 14 amino acids. Looked up from germline, CDR1 is LGHDT and CDR2 is YNNKEL (reference sequence). V was clipped by 2 bases and J by 6 bases; unmatched bases: 4. The CDR3: CASSQSGSGDTQYF. The CDR3 coding sequence is TGTGCCAGCAGCCAAAGCGGGAGTGGGGATACGCAGTATTTT.

This chain connects TRBV2 to TRBJ2-5, with D possibly matching TRBD1 (6 bases). This CDR3 has 12 residues. Per the germline V gene, CDR1 is SNHLY and CDR2 is FYNNEI. V lost 8 bases, J lost 4 bases, and 11 bases lay in between. The CDR3 region is CASRGQVETQYF. In DNA, the CDR3 is TGTGCCAGCCGGGGACAAGTAGAGACCCAGTACTTC.

V gene TRBV30 combines with J gene TRBJ2-2; D tentatively reads TRBD1 or TRBD2 (5 bases each). V lost 4 bases and J lost 5, with 8 bases in between. Germline V lookup: CDR1 GTSNPN, CDR2 SVGIG (reference sequence). The CDR3 is 12 residues long. The CDR3 DNA is TGTGCCTGGATGGGGGAGACCGGGGAGCTGTTTTTT. It specifies CAWMGETGELFF.

J is TRBJ1-5 and V is TRBV5-1, with D possibly being TRBD1 (5 bases). Trimming stripped 5 bases from V and 4 bases from J, with 7 bases between. The CDR3 has 12 amino acids. Germline V gene lookup returns CDR1 SGHRS and CDR2 YFSETQ. This chain's CDR3 is CASREGNQPQHF. DNA for the CDR3: TGCGCCAGCAGGGAGGGGAATCAGCCCCAGCATTTT.

This chain links TRBV29-1 with TRBJ2-1; D is unclear. The CDR3 consists of 12 residues. CDR1 is SQVTM and CDR2 is ANQGSEA in the germline V gene. V was clipped by 5 bases and J by 10 bases, with 15 bases between them. CDR3 loop: CSVWDRVAEQFF. The CDR3 region has the DNA TGCAGCGTTTGGGATCGGGTCGCCGAGCAGTTCTTC.

The chain combines TRBV9 with TRBJ2-5; 11 bases line up with TRBD2. Germline loops: CDR1 SGDLS, CDR2 YYNGEE. V lost 2 bases and J lost 5; bases outside the gene matches: 5. This CDR3 comprises 15 residues. The DNA of the CDR3 is TGTGCCAGCAGCGTCGCTTCTAGCGGGGGGGAGACCCAGTACTTC. Encoded protein: CASSVASSGGETQYF.

The V call is TRBV11-3, the J call TRBJ1-1; 12 bases match TRBD1. This CDR3 has 18 amino acids. The germline gives CDR1 SGHNT, CDR2 YENEEA. V shed 5 bases, J shed 3 bases, and the junction held 13 bases outside the gene matches. CDR3 residues: CASSPLPGQGARDTEAFF. The DNA for the CDR3 is TGTGCCAGCAGCCCACTACCGGGACAGGGGGCGCGGGACACTGAAGCTTTCTTT.